This TCR beta chain was captured in a study of multiple sclerosis patients with progressive multifocal leukoencephalopathy. The time point is: 12 to 13 months of natalizumab therapy. Germline lookup yields CDR1 SEHNR and CDR2 FQNEAQ (reference sequence). V lost 2 bases and J lost 2, with 7 bases in between. CDR3 length: 13 amino acids. The repertoire was sequenced with immunoSEQ multiplex PCR; TCRdb's copy has only in-frame clones and lacks some. The table lists under 30,000 clones, nearly 90% of them singletons. This clone was observed once. Sample: PBMCs, taken from a patient treated with natalizumab. The TCR sequence derives from a human donor with multiple sclerosis. This chain links TRBV7-9 with TRBJ2-7; D call uncertain. The CDR3 protein is CASSLYSAYEQYF. The DNA for the CDR3 is TGTGCCAGCAGCTTATACAGCGCCTACGAGCAGTACTTC.